Presented here are 22 T cell receptor beta chains from one specimen sequenced in a study of shared clonotypes between healthy human individuals. The naive CD8 fraction comprised CD45RO-negative cells positively selected for CCR7 and excluded terminally differentiated effector memory CD45RA+ cells. Assay used: immunoSEQ multiplex PCR; TCRdb lists only in-frame clones, some missing. The sample holds around 2,000,000 clones, 90% to 95% seen once. Sequenced sample: naive CD8+ T cells from PBMCs. The receptors here all came from a man in his late teens or twenties in good health. Some clones in this sample may be carry-over from other donors' samples.

This clone turned up a few times. This chain joins TRBV20-1 and TRBJ1-1; unclear D gene. Trimming pared 4 bases from V and 7 bases from J, leaving 7 bases between. This CDR3 contains 10 residues. Germline V lookup: CDR1 DFQATT, CDR2 SNEGSKA (reference sequence). The CDR3 region is CSANRNEAFF. CDR3 nucleotides: TGCAGTGCTAACCGGAATGAAGCTTTCTTT.

The gene calls are TRBV5-8 and TRBJ1-5; D may be TRBD1 (5 bases). The CDR3 runs to 15 residues. V shed 4 bases and J shed 2 bases, with 13 bases lying between them. Per the germline V gene, CDR1 is SGHTS and CDR2 is YDEGEE. This chain's CDR3 is CASSPGTSGNQPQHF. The CDR3 DNA reads TGTGCCAGCAGCCCTGGGACCTCAGGCAATCAGCCCCAGCATTTT. The whole variable domain, filled in from reference TRBV5-8 and TRBJ1-5, reads EAGVTQSPTHLIKTRGQQATLRCSPISGHTSVYWYQQALGLGLQFLLWYDEGEERNRGNFPPRFSGRQFPNYSSELNVNALELEDSALYLCASSPGTSGNQPQHFGDGTRLSIL.

V and J are TRBV2 and TRBJ1-1; 7 nucleotides align to TRBD1. Per the germline V gene, CDR1 is SNHLY and CDR2 is FYNNEI. With V trimmed by 11 bases and J by 1 base, 13 bases remained unmatched. The CDR3 is made up of 15 amino acids. CDR3 nucleotides: TGTGCCCAGAGAACCCGACAGGGCGGGAACACTGAAGCTTTCTTT. Translating it yields CAQRTRQGGNTEAFF. Looking up the rest from reference TRBV2 and TRBJ1-1 gives the full variable domain: EPEVTQTPSHQVTQMGQEVILRCVPISNHLYFYWYRQILGQKVEFLVSFYNNEISEKSEIFDDQFSVERPDGSNFTLKIRSTKLEDSAMYFCAQRTRQGGNTEAFFGQGTRLTVV.

The rearrangement uses TRBV4-3 and TRBJ1-3; no firm D call. The CDR3 length is 17 residues. The germline V gene encodes CDR1 LGHNA and CDR2 YSLEER. Between the trimmed V and J ends, which lost 4 bases and 2 bases, there was a span of 18 bases. Written as DNA, the CDR3 is TGCGCCAGCAGCCCTAACGAGGAGGGAAAGGCTGGAAACACCATATATTTT. Amino acid sequence: CASSPNEEGKAGNTIYF.

V gene TRBV5-1 combines with J gene TRBJ2-7; no reliable D call. The CDR3 has 15 residues. From germline, CDR1 is SGHRS and CDR2 YFSETQ. Trimming removed 0 bases from V and 2 bases from J, with 12 bases in between. The CDR3 region is CASSLVAPNPYEQYF. The CDR3 DNA reads as TGCGCCAGCAGCTTGGTGGCCCCAAACCCCTACGAGCAGTACTTC.

This clone was counted only a few times. The genes are TRBV7-9 and TRBJ1-1; TRBD1 might be the D (6 bases). The CDR3 is made up of 13 amino acids. CDR1 is SEHNR, CDR2 FQNEAQ, per germline (reference sequence). The V and J ends lost 6 bases and 1 base respectively, with 9 bases between them. The CDR3 nucleotides read TGTGCCAGCAGGGGGGACACGAACACTGAAGCTTTCTTT. Amino acid sequence: CASRGDTNTEAFF. Together with reference TRBV7-9 and TRBJ1-1, the CDR3 gives the full variable domain: DTGVSQNPRHKITKRGQNVTFRCDPISEHNRLYWYRQTLGQGPEFLTYFQNEAQLEKSRLLSDRFSAERPKGSFSTLEIQRTEQGDSAMYLCASRGDTNTEAFFGQGTRLTVV.

The chain is built from TRBV29-1 and TRBJ1-2; D not certain. The CDR3 is 20 amino acids. CDR1 SQVTM and CDR2 ANQGSEA come from the germline V gene. Trimming pared 0 bases from V and 3 bases from J, leaving 29 bases between. CDR3 sequence reads: CSVEDLLFYAGEGKDYGYTF. The DNA for the CDR3 is TGCAGCGTTGAAGATCTATTGTTTTACGCTGGGGAGGGTAAGGACTATGGCTACACCTTC.

The chain has TRBV28 and TRBJ1-1; D not certain. Trimming cost V 6 bases and J 8 bases, with 13 bases left between them. The CDR3 is made up of 12 amino acids. CDR1 MDHEN and CDR2 SYDVKM come from the germline V gene. CDR3 in amino acids: CASRDQLLEAFF. Written as DNA, the CDR3 is TGTGCCAGCAGGGATCAGCTCCTAGAAGCTTTCTTT.

The chain uses TRBV7-3 and TRBJ1-1, with D perhaps TRBD1 (6 bases). The germline gives CDR1 SGHTA, CDR2 FQGTGA. The CDR3 has 14 residues. V was shortened by 2 bases and J by 1 base, with 8 bases between the two germline ends. The DNA for the CDR3 is TGTGCCAGCAGCTTATCAGGGGCGAACACTGAAGCTTTCTTT. It codes for CASSLSGANTEAFF.

The chain carries TRBV7-3 and TRBJ2-1; 10 bases are a match to TRBD2. J was trimmed by 9 bases and V by 2 bases; bases with no gene match: 7. This CDR3 is built from 15 residues. Germline lookup yields CDR1 SGHTA and CDR2 FQGTGA. As DNA, the CDR3 is TGTGCCAGCAGCTTAGGGGTAGCGGGAGGACGTGAGCAGTTCTTC. It specifies CASSLGVAGGREQFF.

This clone was seen more than once but under ten times. Distinct nucleotide sequences in the sample also encode this CDR3. The chain employs TRBV4-3 and TRBJ2-7, with D hard to call. The CDR3 sequence is 13 residues long. Trimming stripped 1 base from V and 3 bases from J, with 7 bases between. CDR1 is LGHNA and CDR2 is YSLEER in the germline V gene. The CDR3 protein is CASSQALLYEQYF. The CDR3 DNA reads TGCGCCAGCAGCCAAGCCCTGCTCTACGAGCAGTACTTC.

This clone was observed a single time. The chain joins TRBV4-3 to TRBJ2-7; 8 bases are a match to TRBD2. The V gene end was trimmed by 0 bases and the J gene end by 3 bases; junction bases not matched to a gene: 13. Germline-derived CDR1 and CDR2 are LGHNA and YSLEER. The CDR3 is 18 residues long. CDR3 nucleotide sequence: TGCGCCAGCAGCCAAGACGTCGGAATGGAACTAGCGGTCTACGAGCAGTACTTC. Encoded protein: CASSQDVGMELAVYEQYF.

The chain has TRBV27 and TRBJ2-7; D perhaps matches TRBD2 (5 bases). CDR3 length: 13 residues. The germline V gene has CDR1 MNHEY and CDR2 SMNVEV (reference sequence). Trimming left V 4 bases short and J 2 bases short, with 9 bases between. The CDR3 bases are TGTGCCAGCAGTTCTAGCTCGCCCTACGAGCAGTACTTC. This encodes CASSSSSPYEQYF.

The chain is built from TRBV19 and TRBJ2-3; TRBD2 agrees at 9 bases. The CDR3 contains 15 residues. Per germline, CDR1 LNHDA and CDR2 SQIVND (reference sequence). V gave up 7 bases and J gave up 3 bases; unmatched junction bases: 8. CDR3 amino acids: CASTSTSGETDTQYF. DNA of the CDR3: TGTGCCAGTACCTCGACTAGCGGAGAAACAGATACGCAGTATTTT.

The genes are TRBV6-5 and TRBJ2-4; TRBD2 might be the D (6 bases). This CDR3 contains 15 residues. Germline values: CDR1 MNHEY, CDR2 SVGAGI. Trimming left V 5 bases short and J 6 bases short, with 17 bases between. CDR3: CASSPASGAGNIQYF. In DNA form, the CDR3 reads TGTGCCAGCAGTCCGGCGTCGGGAGCGGGAAACATTCAGTACTTC.

With respect to this clone: The same CDR3 also results from other DNA sequences found in this sample. The CDR3 here is CASSEGRGYEQYF. The DNA of the CDR3 is TGCGCCAGCAGTGAAGGCAGGGGCTACGAGCAGTACTTC. The genes are TRBV10-1 and TRBJ2-7; tentatively, D is TRBD1 (6 bases). V lost 3 bases and J lost 3, with 9 bases in between. The CDR3 has 13 amino acids. The germline V gene has CDR1 WNHNN and CDR2 SYGVQD (reference sequence).

The chain has TRBV5-6 and TRBJ2-7, with D possibly being TRBD1 (6 bases). The V and J ends lost 3 bases and 0 bases respectively, with 13 bases between them. Germline V CDR1 and CDR2: SGHDT, YYEEEE. This CDR3 is 15 amino acids long. The CDR3 here is CASSSSRQASYEQYF. DNA of the CDR3: TGTGCCAGCAGCTCATCTCGACAGGCCTCCTACGAGCAGTACTTC.

The chain recombines TRBV7-9 with TRBJ2-7; perhaps TRBD2 as D (6 bases). The germline gives CDR1 SEHNR, CDR2 FQNEAQ (reference sequence). V dropped 2 bases and J dropped 3 bases, with 8 bases sitting between them. CDR3 length equals 13 residues. For the CDR3, the DNA is TGTGCCAGCAGCTTACCGGGACTCTACGAGCAGTACTTC. It translates to CASSLPGLYEQYF.

The V and J genes are TRBV9 and TRBJ1-1; weak D call: TRBD1 (5 bases). Trimming took 2 bases from V and 3 from J, leaving 11 bases between them. The germline gives CDR1 SGDLS, CDR2 YYNGEE. The CDR3 loop spans 14 amino acids. The CDR3 spells CASSVGDFDTEAFF. CDR3 nucleotides: TGTGCCAGCAGCGTGGGGGATTTTGACACTGAAGCTTTCTTT.

V gene TRBV28 combines with J gene TRBJ1-2, with D possibly matching TRBD1 (5 bases). Germline assignment: CDR1 MDHEN and CDR2 SYDVKM. This CDR3 is 18 amino acids long. Trimming cost V 4 bases and J 0 bases, with 21 bases left between them. CDR3 region: CASSSVQETRGPNYGYTF. The CDR3 bases are TGTGCCAGCAGTTCTGTACAGGAGACTCGTGGACCTAACTATGGCTACACCTTC.

This chain uses TRBV7-8 with TRBJ2-1, with 12 bases fitting TRBD2. This CDR3 is built from 16 residues. The junction had 6 bases not matched to a gene; V was cut back by 4 bases and J by 5 bases. The germline V gene has CDR1 SGHVS and CDR2 FQNEAQ. DNA for the CDR3: TGTGCCAGCAGCTCCTCGTGGACTAGCGGGAACAATGAGCAGTTCTTC. Its translation: CASSSSWTSGNNEQFF.

This chain connects TRBV7-9 to TRBJ1-4, with 10 positions matching TRBD1. This CDR3 is built from 15 residues. V lost 5 bases and J lost 8; bases outside the gene matches: 8. Germline V gene lookup returns CDR1 SEHNR and CDR2 FQNEAQ (reference sequence). In DNA, the CDR3 is TGTGCCAGCAGCCCCCGGGACAGGGGTGGCGAAAAACTGTTTTTT. As protein: CASSPRDRGGEKLFF.